The 30 T cell receptor beta chains below come from one sample, sequenced in a study of glioma-infiltrating T cells. TCR alpha and beta CDR3 regions were amplified from RNA using iRepertoire nested multiplex PCR. Using its own MiXCR run on the multiplex PCR reads, TCRdb lists one record per CDR3 protein. The profile shows some 100,000 distinct CDR3 sequences, about 25% of them singletons. Sequences were obtained from glioma tissue, nonneoplastic brain tissue, or PBMCs (not recorded which). All receptors come from a human donor with low-grade glioma or glioblastoma, undergoing nonglioma brain surgery, or in good health (not recorded which).

The sample holds many counts of this clonotype. V and J are TRBV7-6 and TRBJ1-5; D uncertain. Germline lookup yields CDR1 SGHVS and CDR2 FNYEAQ. Trimming left V 1 base short and J 0 bases short, with 7 bases between. This CDR3 has 15 residues. The CDR3 loop reads CASSLGGASNQPQHF. In DNA, the CDR3 is TGTGCCAGCAGCTTAGGGGGAGCTAGCAATCAGCCCCAGCATTTT.

This clonotype was detected a few times. The gene calls are TRBV9 and TRBJ2-1; TRBD2 aligns across 7 bases. Per the germline V gene, CDR1 is SGDLS and CDR2 is YYNGEE. The J segment lost 0 bases and the V segment lost 4 bases, leaving 7 bases of the junction unmatched. The CDR3 runs 16 residues. CDR3 coding DNA: TGTGCCAGCAGCTCCCGCCGGGACTACTCCTACAATGAGCAGTTCTTC. As protein: CASSSRRDYSYNEQFF.

This clonotype was found a few times. This clone may be a read error of a much larger clone one base away. The V and J genes are TRBV29-1 and TRBJ1-1; no clear D. CDR1 and CDR2 (germline): SQVTM, ANQGSEA. The CDR3 has 11 amino acids. CDR3 protein: CSVGAEREALF. The CDR3 nucleotides read TGCAGCGTTGGTGCTGAAAGGGAAGCTCTCTTT.

This clonotype was detected many times. This chain joins TRBV15 and TRBJ1-2; D not resolved. Germline lookup yields CDR1 LNHNV and CDR2 YYDKDF (reference sequence). The V end was cut by 1 base, the J end by 3 bases, with 9 bases between. The CDR3 is 14 residues long. CDR3 DNA sequence: TGTGCCACCAGCAGAGTCAACCTCCACTATGGCTACACCTTC. Translated: CATSRVNLHYGYTF.

In this sample, this clonotype turned up many times. The chain carries TRBV24-1 and TRBJ2-7, with D perhaps being TRBD1 or TRBD2 (5 bases each). The CDR3 runs to 15 residues. The germline CDR1 and CDR2 sequences are KGHDR and SFDVKD. The V end lost 4 bases, the J end lost 5 bases, and 17 bases lay between the germline ends. CDR3: CATSEARDLSHEQYF. CDR3 in DNA: TGTGCCACCAGTGAGGCCCGGGACCTCAGCCACGAGCAGTACTTC.

This clonotype was counted between two and nine times. The chain uses TRBV5-1 and TRBJ2-6; TRBD1 matches 10 bases. The V gene end was trimmed by 1 base and the J gene end by 4 bases; junction bases not matched to a gene: 8. CDR3 size: 18 residues. Looked up from germline, CDR1 is SGHRS and CDR2 is YFSETQ. The DNA of the CDR3 is TGCGCCAGCAGCTTGAGGGGACAGGGGACTTCCGGGGCCAACGTCCTGACTTTC. Residues: CASSLRGQGTSGANVLTF.

In the case of this clonotype: With a much larger clone just one base away, this may be a read error. The chain has TRBV29-1 and TRBJ2-3; D remains unclear. The CDR3 is made up of 12 amino acids. The germline V and J ends were trimmed by 8 bases and 5 bases, with 14 bases remaining between them. Germline assignment: CDR1 SQVTM and CDR2 ANQGSEA. CDR3 region: CSPLGSGDTQYF. CDR3 DNA: TGCAGCCCTTTAGGGTCAGGAGATACGCAGTATTTT.

This clonotype was recorded many times. The chain is built from TRBV28 and TRBJ2-1; D ambiguous. Per the germline V gene, CDR1 is MDHEN and CDR2 is SYDVKM. This CDR3 region has 13 residues. V was clipped by 5 bases and J by 2 bases, with 7 bases between them. The CDR3, as DNA: TGTGCCAGCAGTACGGCCCCCTACAATGAGCAGTTCTTC. This sequence encodes CASSTAPYNEQFF.

This clonotype was counted once. This may be a read error, as it is one base from a much larger clone. This chain connects TRBV29-1 to TRBJ2-7; maybe TRBD1 (5 bases). From germline, CDR1 is SQVTM and CDR2 ANQGSEA. V lost 3 bases and J 6 bases, leaving 18 bases between the germline ends. This CDR3 comprises 14 residues. The CDR3 is CSVDLPAGSGEQYF. CDR3 sequence (DNA): TGCAGCGTTGATCTCCCGGCAGGGTCTGGCGAGCAGTACTTC.

This clonotype was seen many times. This chain's CDR3 is CASSQDPLRGYGYTF. CDR3 bases: TGTGCCAGCAGCCAAGACCCCTTGAGGGGCTATGGCTACACCTTC. The chain couples TRBV3-1 to TRBJ1-2; D perhaps matches TRBD1 (5 bases). Trimming took off 0 bases at V and 4 bases at J, with 12 bases between the two ends. Germline lookup yields CDR1 LGHDT and CDR2 YNNKEL (reference sequence). The CDR3 runs 15 residues.

This clonotype occurred many times. The J gene is TRBJ2-7, the V gene TRBV6-2 or TRBV6-3, with D hard to call. V lost 1 base and J lost 6, with 7 bases in between. The germline V gene encodes CDR1 MNHEY and CDR2 SVGEGT. The CDR3 contains 12 residues. In DNA form, the CDR3 reads TGTGCCAGCAGTTACTTTAGGAGCGAGCAGTACTTC. Translation: CASSYFRSEQYF.

This clonotype was seen repeatedly, ten times or more. V and J are TRBV27 and TRBJ2-1, with D possibly TRBD2 on 6 matching bases. The CDR3 loop spans 16 amino acids. V lost 7 bases and J lost 8, with 24 bases in between. Germline V gives CDR1 MNHEY, CDR2 SMNVEV (reference sequence). CDR3 protein: CASTLLGGGGPHEQFF. DNA for the CDR3: TGTGCCAGCACTCTCTTGGGAGGCGGAGGGCCCCATGAGCAGTTCTTC.

This clonotype was seen at least ten times. The gene calls are TRBV6-1 and TRBJ1-2, with D uncertain. The CDR3 extends over 14 amino acids. Germline V gene sequence: CDR1 MNHNS, CDR2 SASEGT. Trimming left V 5 bases short and J 3 bases short, with 13 bases between. The CDR3 DNA follows: TGTGCCAGCAGTCCCTCGGTGACCTACTATGGCTACACCTTC. The encoded protein is CASSPSVTYYGYTF.

This clonotype was picked up many times. V usage is TRBV28 and J usage is TRBJ2-7; 12 positions match TRBD2. CDR3 length equals 15 residues. The germline gives CDR1 MDHEN, CDR2 SYDVKM. The junction had 8 bases not matched to a gene; V was cut back by 5 bases and J by 6 bases. CDR3: CASSRPSGRASEQYF. The CDR3 DNA reads TGTGCCAGCAGTCGCCCTAGCGGGAGGGCCTCCGAGCAGTACTTC.

About this clonotype itself: A junction end diverges from the germline sequence, so it may reflect a read error. The chain has TRBV20-1 and TRBJ1-5; TRBD1 might be the D (6 bases). Germline V CDR1 and CDR2: DFQATT, SNEGSKA (reference sequence). This CDR3 has 17 amino acids. The CDR3 DNA is TGCAGTGCTAGCGGGTTTGGGGGGCACCTTAGCGATCAGCCACAGCATTTT. Its protein product is CSASGFGGHLSDQPQHF.

Ten or more counts support this clonotype. The chain uses TRBV18 and TRBJ2-5, with D perhaps matching TRBD1 (6 bases). Germline V gene lookup returns CDR1 KGHSH and CDR2 LQKENI. The CDR3 extends over 14 amino acids. Trimming removed 3 bases from V and 0 bases from J, with 8 bases in between. CDR3 nucleotides: TGTGCCAGCTCACCGGACAGTTACCAAGAGACCCAGTACTTC. Amino acids: CASSPDSYQETQYF.

The sample holds a few counts of this clonotype. A much larger clone differs by one base, so this may be a read error. This chain connects TRBV11-2 to TRBJ1-2; D unresolved. Looked up from germline, CDR1 is SGHAT and CDR2 is FQNNGV. This CDR3 is 11 amino acids long. The ends were cut back, 1 base at V and 8 bases at J, with 5 bases in the middle. The CDR3 coding sequence is TGTGCCAGCAGCTTAGGAGAGGGCTACACCTTC. It specifies CASSLGEGYTF. The variable domain in full, completed from reference TRBV11-2 and TRBJ1-2, reads EAGVAQSPRYKIIEKRQSVAFWCNPISGHATLYWYQQILGQGPKLLIQFQNNGVVDDSQLPKDRFSAERLKGVDSTLKIQPAKLEDSAVYLCASSLGEGYTFGSGTRLTVV.

This clonotype was detected ten times or more. The chain joins TRBV28 to TRBJ2-5; D may match TRBD1 or TRBD2 (6 bases each). Trimming stripped 11 bases from V and 4 bases from J, with 26 bases between. Germline V gene sequence: CDR1 MDHEN, CDR2 SYDVKM. The CDR3 length is 16 residues. This CDR3 reads CAGTANLGRGAETQYF. The CDR3 DNA follows: TGTGCCGGCACTGCCAACCTTGGAAGGGGGGCAGAGACCCAGTACTTC. The entire variable domain, with the rest obtained from reference TRBV28 and TRBJ2-5, is as follows: DVKVTQSSRYLVKRTGEKVFLECVQDMDHENMFWYRQDPGLGLRLIYFSYDVKMKEKGDIPEGYSVSREKKERFSLILESASTNQTSMYLCAGTANLGRGAETQYFGPGTRLLVL.

Of note for this clonotype: Given a much more abundant clone one base away, this may be a read error. V is TRBV4-1 and J is TRBJ2-7; D remains ambiguous. The germline CDR1 and CDR2 sequences are MGHRA and YSYEKL. The CDR3 runs 16 residues. The V end lost 0 bases, the J end lost 0 bases, and 12 bases lay between the germline ends. The CDR3 coding sequence is TGCGCCAGCAGCCAAGATAAGGCATTCATCTCCTACGAGCAGTACTTC. It yields the protein CASSQDKAFISYEQYF.

Of note for this clonotype: It may be a read error: a sequence one base away is much more abundant. J is TRBJ2-1 and V is TRBV24-1; D unclear. The CDR3 totals 15 residues. V was trimmed by 0 bases and J by 6 bases, leaving 11 bases between them. The germline gives CDR1 KGHDR, CDR2 SFDVKD. In DNA form, the CDR3 reads TGTGCCACCAGTGATTTGCATGAGGCGAGCAATGAGCAGTTCTTC. This sequence encodes CATSDLHEASNEQFF.

There are many counts of this clonotype. The rearrangement uses TRBV20-1 and TRBJ2-4, with D possibly matching TRBD1 (6 bases). Germline CDR1 DFQATT, CDR2 SNEGSKA (reference sequence). The CDR3 consists of 13 residues. With 0 bases removed from V and 6 bases from J, the gap between germline ends came to 9 bases. CDR3 bases: TGCAGTGCTAGAGACATGACAGGAAACATTCAGTACTTC. It is translated as CSARDMTGNIQYF.

In regard to this clonotype: One end of the junction is discordant with germline, which a read error may explain. The chain has TRBV6-2 or TRBV6-3 and TRBJ1-6, with D maybe TRBD1 (5 bases). The germline V gene has CDR1 MNHEY and CDR2 SVGEGT. The CDR3 is 17 amino acids. CDR3 amino acids: CASSCSRGSSYNLPLHF. CDR3 DNA sequence: TGTGCCAGCAGTTGCTCAAGGGGAAGCTCCTATAATTTACCCCTCCACTTT.

In its sample, this clonotype was seen many times. The chain uses TRBV3-1 and TRBJ1-1; D ambiguous. The CDR3 spans 14 residues. Between the trimmed V and J ends, which lost 1 base and 3 bases, there was a span of 9 bases. The germline V gene encodes CDR1 LGHDT and CDR2 YNNKEL (reference sequence). CDR3 loop: CASSQGSRYTEAFF. The CDR3 DNA is TGTGCCAGCAGCCAAGGCAGCCGATACACTGAAGCTTTCTTT. The complete variable domain, with remaining parts taken from reference TRBV3-1 and TRBJ1-1, reads DTAVSQTPKYLVTQMGNDKSIKCEQNLGHDTMYWYKQDSKKFLKIMFSYNNKELIINETVPNRFSPKSPDKAHLNLHINSLELGDSAVYFCASSQGSRYTEAFFGQGTRLTVV.

This clonotype was seen repeatedly, ten times or more. The chain recombines TRBV12-3 or TRBV12-4 with TRBJ1-6; 7 nucleotides match TRBD1. There are 15 residues in the CDR3. V shed 1 base and J 9 bases; nucleotides not matched to a gene: 6. DNA for the CDR3: TGTGCCAGCAGTTTAGGAGACAGGGATATTTCACCCCTCCACTTT. This sequence encodes CASSLGDRDISPLHF.

This clonotype was recorded at least ten times. The rearrangement uses TRBV7-9 and TRBJ2-1; D may be TRBD2 (6 bases). The CDR3 has 12 residues. V lost 4 bases and J lost 9, with 10 bases in between. Germline-derived CDR1 and CDR2 are SEHNR and FQNEAQ (reference sequence). The CDR3 spells CASSWDLSEQFF. The CDR3 region has the DNA TGTGCCAGCAGCTGGGACTTGAGTGAGCAGTTCTTC.

This clonotype was observed many times. This chain links TRBV19 with TRBJ1-5, with D uncertain. This CDR3 contains 12 residues. The V gene lost 8 bases and the J gene lost 2 bases, with 7 bases spanning the gap. CDR1 and CDR2 from the germline V gene are LNHDA and SQIVND (reference sequence). The CDR3 sequence: CASRYGNQPQHF. The CDR3 nucleotides are TGTGCCAGTCGTTACGGCAATCAGCCCCAGCATTTT.

In its sample, this clonotype was seen many times. The chain links TRBV29-1 to TRBJ2-1, with D possibly called TRBD1 or TRBD2 (6 bases each). The CDR3 contains 15 residues. Germline assignment: CDR1 SQVTM and CDR2 ANQGSEA. V shed 0 bases and J shed 8 bases, with 17 bases lying between them. This chain's CDR3 is CSVEDWRGAVDEQFF. The DNA of the CDR3 is TGCAGCGTTGAAGATTGGAGGGGGGCCGTAGATGAGCAGTTCTTC.

This clonotype was seen repeatedly, ten times or more. The gene calls are TRBV20-1 and TRBJ2-7; the D is unclear. This CDR3 comprises 14 residues. Germline CDR1 is DFQATT and CDR2 is SNEGSKA (reference sequence). Trimming stripped 0 bases from V and 2 bases from J, with 11 bases between. The CDR3 region is CSARDYASPYEQYF. CDR3 coding DNA: TGCAGTGCTAGAGATTACGCTAGTCCCTACGAGCAGTACTTC.

Many counts were recorded for this clonotype. This CDR3 reads CASSEDRPERPQHF. CDR3 bases: TGTGCCAGCAGCGAGGACCGTCCAGAACGGCCCCAGCATTTT. The J gene is TRBJ1-5, the V gene TRBV6-1; no firm D call. This CDR3 has 14 amino acids. CDR1 and CDR2 (germline): MNHNS, SASEGT. Between the trimmed V and J ends, which lost 6 bases and 9 bases, there was a span of 18 bases.

The rearrangement links TRBV27 to TRBJ1-1; D gene uncertain. Germline V gene sequence: CDR1 MNHEY, CDR2 SMNVEV (reference sequence). This CDR3 has 14 amino acids. V shed 8 bases and J shed 4 bases, with 17 bases lying between them. CDR3 nucleotide sequence: TGTGCCAGCTTAGTTTGGGCGGGAACCACTGAAGCTTTCTTT. Protein: CASLVWAGTTEAFF.